The rows below give T cell receptor beta chains drawn from one sample of a study of cytomegalovirus exposure and HLA in healthy donors. Sequencing used immunoSEQ multiplex PCR; TCRdb keeps in-frame clones, though not all of them. The sample has about 130,000 clones; 70% to 85% are singletons. The sample taken for sequencing was PBMCs. The receptors derive from a male donor in good health and CMV-seropositive. The CDR3 runs from the conserved cysteine through the conserved F or W. The order of the fields is clone size, J gene, CDR3 length, D gene, V gene, CDR3 protein, CDR3 DNA. The D gene is left open where the match is weak. Part of the rows lack a size; the others show once, few, many or a class for expanded clones.

>.|TRBJ1-1|13|.|TRBV28
CASSRTVSTEAFF
TGTGCCAGCAGTCGGACAGTGAGCACTGAAGCTTTCTTT
>.|TRBJ2-1|14|.|TRBV6-5
CATSPLAAKDEQFF
TGTGCCACATCGCCACTAGCAGCGAAGGATGAGCAGTTCTTC
>.|TRBJ1-2|15|.|TRBV5-1
CASSLDGTKNYGYTF
TGCGCCAGCAGCTTGGACGGGACAAAAAACTATGGCTACACCTTC
>once|TRBJ1-1|15|.|TRBV5-1
CASSLGVGGDTEAFF
TGCGCCAGCAGCTTGGGGGTTGGGGGGGACACTGAAGCTTTCTTT
>.|TRBJ2-2|15|TRBD2|TRBV5-1
CASSQDSGGGGELFF
TGCGCCAGCAGCCAGGATAGCGGGGGCGGCGGGGAGCTGTTTTTT
>once|TRBJ2-7|17|TRBD2|TRBV10-3
CAISEYVSGILGDEQYF
TGTGCCATCAGTGAGTATGTTAGCGGGATATTAGGAGACGAGCAGTACTTC
>few|TRBJ1-1|14|.|TRBV5-1
CASSENIQGTEAFF
TGCGCCAGCAGCGAAAACATACAGGGAACTGAAGCTTTCTTT
>.|TRBJ2-1|15|.|TRBV5-1
CASSLFPQGYNEQFF
TGCGCCAGCAGCTTGTTTCCGCAGGGTTACAATGAGCAGTTCTTC
>.|TRBJ1-1|13|TRBD1|TRBV28
CASSDRVKVEAFF
TGTGCCAGCAGTGACAGGGTCAAGGTTGAAGCTTTCTTT
>.|TRBJ1-1|15|TRBD1|TRBV18
CASSPGTDVNTEAFF
TGTGCCAGCTCACCAGGGACAGACGTAAACACTGAAGCTTTCTTT
>.|TRBJ2-7|14|TRBD1|TRBV2
CASTRDRYKHEQYF
TGTGCCAGCACCCGGGACAGATATAAGCACGAGCAGTACTTC
>.|TRBJ2-7|15|TRBD2|TRBV4-2
CASSQSGGDSYEQYF
TGTGCCAGCAGCCAGAGCGGGGGCGACTCCTACGAGCAGTACTTC
>once|TRBJ2-1|15|.|TRBV27
CASSLSPSSYNEQFF
TGTGCCAGCAGTTTAAGTCCGAGCTCCTACAATGAGCAGTTCTTC
>.|TRBJ2-2|14|.|TRBV19
CATLRTDGTGELFF
TGTGCCACCCTCCGGACAGACGGCACCGGGGAGCTGTTTTTT
>.|TRBJ2-5|11|.|TRBV7-2
CASSFYETQYF
TGTGCCAGCAGCTTTTATGAGACCCAGTACTTC
>.|TRBJ2-7|14|.|TRBV6-5
CASSYSYRTYEQYF
TGTGCCAGCAGTTACTCGTACAGAACCTACGAGCAGTACTTC
>.|TRBJ2-7|12|.|TRBV2
CASSDQGVEQYF
TGTGCCAGCAGTGATCAGGGTGTGGAGCAGTACTTC
>.|TRBJ1-2|15|TRBD1|TRBV2
CASSEVGQGHYGYTF
TGTGCCAGCAGTGAAGTGGGACAGGGCCACTATGGCTACACCTTC
>.|TRBJ2-5|12|TRBD2|TRBV28
CASSPGGRAQYF
TGTGCCAGCAGTCCGGGGGGTAGGGCGCAGTACTTC
>few|TRBJ2-7|16|TRBD1|TRBV4-1
CASSQIPGQDLYEQYF
TGCGCCAGCAGCCAAATACCGGGACAGGATCTCTACGAGCAGTACTTC
>.|TRBJ2-7|13|TRBD1|TRBV2
CASKVTGTYEQYF
TGTGCCAGCAAAGTGACAGGGACCTACGAGCAGTACTTC
>.|TRBJ2-7|15|TRBD1|TRBV7-3
CASSLDRARTYEQYF
TGTGCCAGCAGCCTTGACAGGGCCAGAACCTACGAGCAGTACTTC
>.|TRBJ2-5|15|.|TRBV7-8
CASSLVLTGRGTQYF
TGTGCCAGCAGCTTAGTCCTGACAGGCCGTGGGACCCAGTACTTC
>.|TRBJ2-5|16|TRBD1|TRBV29-1
CSVLLLRDRGQETQYF
TGCAGCGTCCTTCTTCTCCGGGACAGGGGACAAGAGACCCAGTACTTC
>.|TRBJ1-2|14|.|TRBV7-8
CASSLRGGFYGYTF
TGTGCCAGCAGCTTACGGGGGGGGTTCTATGGCTACACCTTC
>.|TRBJ1-2|17|.|TRBV4-2
CASSQDPPPGNYDGYTF
TGTGCCAGCAGCCAAGATCCCCCACCGGGGAACTATGATGGCTACACCTTC
>.|TRBJ2-5|12|.|TRBV6-6
CASSSRVETQYF
TGTGCCAGCAGTTCGCGAGTCGAGACCCAGTACTTC
>.|TRBJ2-7|15|TRBD2|TRBV10-3
CAISGTSGQSYEQYF
TGTGCCATCAGTGGGACTAGCGGCCAATCCTACGAGCAGTACTTC
>.|TRBJ1-5|16|.|TRBV7-8
CASSATGIPFYQPQHF
TGTGCCAGCAGCGCAACAGGGATCCCTTTCTATCAGCCCCAGCATTTT
>few|TRBJ2-3|14|TRBD2|TRBV28
CASREGTSTDTQYF
TGTGCCAGCCGGGAGGGCACTAGCACAGATACGCAGTATTTT
>.|TRBJ1-3|15|.|TRBV6-6
CASTLRGASGNTIYF
TGTGCCAGCACACTCCGGGGGGCTTCGGGAAACACCATATATTTT
>once|TRBJ1-5|13|TRBD1|TRBV28
CASSPDRGQPQHF
TGTGCCAGCAGCCCGGACAGGGGCCAGCCCCAGCATTTT
>.|TRBJ1-4|14|.|TRBV7-4
CASSCRGLEEKLFF
TGTGCCAGCAGCTGCAGGGGACTAGAAGAAAAACTGTTTTTT
>.|TRBJ1-1|16|.|TRBV6-6
CASSYSGQSIYGEAFF
TGTGCCAGCAGTTACTCAGGACAGAGTATTTACGGTGAAGCTTTCTTT
>once|TRBJ2-6|16|.|TRBV27
CASSDPPGTGANGLTF
TGTGCCAGCAGTGACCCCCCGGGGACTGGGGCCAACGGCCTGACTTTC
>few|TRBJ2-6|14|.|TRBV19
CASKRSSGANVLTF
TGTGCCAGTAAAAGGAGCTCTGGGGCCAACGTCCTGACTTTC
>.|TRBJ2-1|15|TRBD2|TRBV29-1
CSVESGLAEYNEQFF
TGCAGCGTTGAATCTGGACTAGCGGAGTACAATGAGCAGTTCTTC
>few|TRBJ2-1|16|TRBD2|TRBV7-2
CASSLGASGRGNEQFF
TGTGCCAGCAGCTTAGGAGCTAGCGGGAGGGGAAATGAGCAGTTCTTC
>few|TRBJ1-1|12|TRBD1|TRBV6-5
CASRDRVTEAFF
TGTGCCAGCCGGGACAGGGTAACTGAAGCTTTCTTT
>.|TRBJ2-7|19|.|TRBV28
CASSLSKEWTVPSHYEQYF
TGTGCCAGCAGTTTATCGAAGGAATGGACAGTCCCATCACACTACGAGCAGTACTTC
>.|TRBJ1-6|14|TRBD1|TRBV6-4
CASRTGGNNSPLHF
TGTGCCAGCAGGACAGGGGGGAATAATTCACCCCTCCACTTT
>.|TRBJ1-4|15|TRBD1|TRBV28
CASSLWGTGNEKLFF
TGTGCCAGCAGTTTATGGGGGACAGGGAATGAAAAACTGTTTTTT